The 23 T cell receptor beta chains listed next were all sequenced from one sample in a study of beta chain features in type 1 diabetes. All of the isolated RNA was reverse transcribed, so expressed TCRB transcripts were sequenced. The data were produced by immunoSEQ multiplex PCR, yet TCRdb's version contains in-frame clones alone and is incomplete. The data contain 350,000 to 400,000 clones, over 12% of them singletons. The sample comprised naive CD4+ T cells from blood. The receptors originated from a woman under 30 in good health.

The V call is TRBV7-3, the J call TRBJ2-7; D is unclear. This CDR3 is built from 15 residues. Germline V gives CDR1 SGHTA, CDR2 FQGTGA. Deletions cut 4 bases from V and 0 bases from J, with 13 bases between. Written as DNA, the CDR3 is TGTGCCAGCAGCTATCTTCCCACCGGCTCCTACGAGCAGTACTTC. Amino acids: CASSYLPTGSYEQYF.

V gene TRBV5-6 combines with J gene TRBJ2-7, with TRBD2 as a possible D gene (6 bases). Germline CDR1 reads SGHDT; CDR2 reads YYEEEE. This CDR3 is built from 15 residues. Trimming removed 6 bases at V and 3 bases at J, with 19 bases between. The CDR3, as DNA: TGTGCCAGCAACCCGGGACTCCTGACCAACTACGAGCAGTACTTC. Its translation is CASNPGLLTNYEQYF.

This clone was recorded a few times. CDR3 protein: CASSSVAGGLNEQFF. The CDR3, as DNA: TGTGCCAGCAGCTCTGTAGCGGGAGGGCTCAATGAGCAGTTCTTC. The chain is built from TRBV5-8 and TRBJ2-1, with 11 bases aligning to TRBD2. With V trimmed by 3 bases and J by 6 bases, 5 bases remained unmatched. Germline V gene sequence: CDR1 SGHTS, CDR2 YDEGEE. CDR3 length equals 15 residues.

This clone came up a few times. The chain couples TRBV18 to TRBJ2-5; the D gene is possibly TRBD1 (5 bases). V dropped 5 bases and J dropped 5 bases, with 18 bases sitting between them. CDR3 size: 15 residues. From germline, CDR1 is KGHSH and CDR2 LQKENI. Here the CDR3 reads CASSVQGVGAETQYF. CDR3 sequence (DNA): TGTGCCAGCTCAGTTCAAGGGGTTGGAGCGGAGACCCAGTACTTC.

In its sample, this clone was seen a few times. The J gene is TRBJ2-7, the V gene TRBV25-1; weak D call: TRBD2 (5 bases). Deletions cut 7 bases from V and 12 bases from J, with 19 bases between. Germline CDR1 reads MGHDK; CDR2 reads SYGVNS. This CDR3 contains 12 residues. CDR3 bases: TGTGCCAGCAAAGCGGAAGGTCTTGGAATGTACTTC. Its protein product is CASKAEGLGMYF.

This clone was seen only a few times. V gene TRBV30 combines with J gene TRBJ1-4; D uncertain. The CDR3 covers 11 residues. Germline CDR1 reads GTSNPN; CDR2 reads SVGIG (reference sequence). Trimming stripped 6 bases from V and 4 bases from J, with 6 bases between. The CDR3 loop reads CACRINEKLFF. CDR3 nucleotide sequence: TGTGCCTGCAGAATTAATGAAAAACTGTTTTTT.

This clone has just a few counts. CDR3 sequence: CAWSVQGGETQYF. Written as DNA, the CDR3 is TGTGCCTGGAGTGTACAGGGCGGAGAGACCCAGTACTTC. The rearrangement links TRBV30 to TRBJ2-5, with D possibly being TRBD1 (6 bases). This CDR3 is built from 13 residues. Per germline, CDR1 GTSNPN and CDR2 SVGIG (reference sequence). The V end was cut by 0 bases, the J end by 4 bases, with 9 bases between.

A few counts support this clone. The gene calls are TRBV18 and TRBJ2-1; 13 positions agree with TRBD2. The V gene's germline CDR1 is KGHSH and CDR2 LQKENI. This CDR3 contains 16 residues. V shed 3 bases, J shed 4 bases, and the junction held 3 bases outside the gene matches. The CDR3 protein is CASSPTLAGGYNEQFF. In DNA, the CDR3 is TGTGCCAGCTCACCCACACTAGCGGGAGGGTACAATGAGCAGTTCTTC. The whole variable domain, remainder taken from reference TRBV18 and TRBJ2-1, is NAGVMQNPRHLVRRRGQEARLRCSPMKGHSHVYWYRQLPEEGLKFMVYLQKENIIDESGMPKERFSAEFPKEGPSILRIQQVVRGDSAAYFCASSPTLAGGYNEQFFGPGTRLTVL.

V gene TRBV7-9 combines with J gene TRBJ1-1; a weak D match, TRBD1 (5 bases). The V gene's germline CDR1 is SEHNR and CDR2 FQNEAQ (reference sequence). Deletions cut 5 bases from V and 5 bases from J, with 12 bases between. CDR3 length: 13 amino acids. CDR3 nucleotide sequence: TGTGCCAGCAGCCGGACGGAGGGGACTGAAGCTTTCTTT. It specifies CASSRTEGTEAFF.

This clone was counted only a few times. The DNA for the CDR3 is TGTGCCACCTCAACCCAGACTAGCGTCTCCTACGAGCAGTACTTC. The encoded protein is CATSTQTSVSYEQYF. The chain recombines TRBV25-1 with TRBJ2-7; 8 bases agree with TRBD2. The germline CDR1 and CDR2 sequences are MGHDK and SYGVNS. This CDR3 comprises 15 residues. The J segment lost 0 bases and the V segment lost 10 bases, leaving 11 bases of the junction unmatched.

The CDR3 loop is CASSLQDSYEQYF. The CDR3 DNA is TGCGCCAGCAGCCTACAGGATTCCTACGAGCAGTACTTC. The chain employs TRBV5-1 and TRBJ2-7; maybe TRBD1 (5 bases). In germline, CDR1 is SGHRS, CDR2 YFSETQ. This CDR3 has 13 residues. The V gene lost 4 bases and the J gene lost 1 base, with 9 bases spanning the gap.

This clone was seen only a few times. The gene calls are TRBV7-2 and TRBJ2-6, with 10 bases matching TRBD1. V shed 3 bases, J shed 3 bases, and the junction held 5 bases outside the gene matches. CDR1 is SGHTA, CDR2 FQGNSA, per germline. This CDR3 contains 17 residues. CDR3 residues: CASSFGQGGYGANVLTF. The DNA for the CDR3 is TGTGCCAGCAGCTTCGGACAGGGGGGTTATGGGGCCAACGTCCTGACTTTC.

The V call is TRBV30, the J call TRBJ2-7; possible D gene TRBD2, 7 bases. Germline CDR1 is GTSNPN and CDR2 is SVGIG (reference sequence). The CDR3 extends over 15 amino acids. V dropped 3 bases and J dropped 0 bases, with 15 bases sitting between them. Written as DNA, the CDR3 is TGTGCCTGGAGGCTCTCGGGGGGCCTCTCCTACGAGCAGTACTTC. The encoded protein is CAWRLSGGLSYEQYF.

The chain has TRBV18 and TRBJ2-7, with TRBD2 matching 9 bases. The CDR3 is 13 residues long. CDR1 and CDR2 (germline): KGHSH, LQKENI. The J segment lost 5 bases and the V segment lost 10 bases, leaving 9 bases of the junction unmatched. The CDR3 DNA sequence: TGTGCCACCCAAGGCGGGAGGGCCGACGAGCAGTACTTC. It translates to CATQGGRADEQYF.

The chain recombines TRBV9 with TRBJ1-2; D gene unclear. The CDR3 is 12 amino acids. Germline V gives CDR1 SGDLS, CDR2 YYNGEE. Trimming stripped 0 bases from V and 7 bases from J, with 7 bases between. CDR3 sequence reads: CASSVAQSGYTF. DNA of the CDR3: TGTGCCAGCAGCGTAGCACAGTCTGGCTACACCTTC.

This clone has a handful of counts. The rearrangement uses TRBV7-9 and TRBJ2-5; 9 bases are shared with TRBD1. J was trimmed by 4 bases and V by 6 bases; bases with no gene match: 9. The CDR3 loop spans 15 amino acids. Germline V gene sequence: CDR1 SEHNR, CDR2 FQNEAQ (reference sequence). The CDR3: CASSSGQGKGETQYF. The CDR3 DNA reads as TGTGCCAGCAGTTCGGGACAGGGAAAAGGAGAGACCCAGTACTTC.

In its sample, this clone was seen a few times. V is TRBV7-9 and J is TRBJ2-4; 8 bases are shared with TRBD1. Looked up from germline, CDR1 is SEHNR and CDR2 is FQNEAQ (reference sequence). Trimming at V came to 5 bases and at J to 1 base, leaving 1 base not matched to a gene. The CDR3 length is 14 residues. CDR3 sequence reads: CASSRTGAKNIQYF. As DNA, the CDR3 is TGTGCCAGCAGCCGGACAGGGGCCAAAAACATTCAGTACTTC.

This clone was seen a handful of times. This chain links TRBV28 with TRBJ2-5; 8 bases are shared with TRBD1. The CDR3 is made up of 15 amino acids. The germline V gene has CDR1 MDHEN and CDR2 SYDVKM. V shed 3 bases and J 5 bases; nucleotides not matched to a gene: 8. In DNA form, the CDR3 reads TGTGCCAGCAGTTTGGATCGACAGGGGATGGAGACCCAGTACTTC. Residues: CASSLDRQGMETQYF.

V usage is TRBV6-5 and J usage is TRBJ1-2; D is unresolved. Germline V lookup: CDR1 MNHEY, CDR2 SVGAGI. The CDR3 has 14 residues. V lost 6 bases, J lost 5 bases, and 16 bases lay in between. The CDR3 spells CASRSVGALYGYTF. The DNA for the CDR3 is TGTGCCAGCAGATCCGTGGGAGCCTTATATGGCTACACCTTC.

This chain connects TRBV30 to TRBJ2-7, with D perhaps TRBD1 (7 bases). CDR1 GTSNPN and CDR2 SVGIG come from the germline V gene (reference sequence). The CDR3 totals 13 residues. Trimming cost V 4 bases and J 10 bases, with 20 bases left between them. The CDR3 sequence is CAWTQGGRAKQYF. CDR3 DNA sequence: TGTGCCTGGACCCAGGGGGGCAGGGCGAAACAGTACTTC.

This rearrangement joins TRBV7-8 to TRBJ1-4; 7 bases map to TRBD1. The CDR3 contains 16 residues. Germline CDR1 and CDR2: SGHVS and FQNEAQ. The V segment lost 6 bases and the J segment 8 bases; nucleotides outside the gene matches: 15. The CDR3 region is CASRLRPGQRVEKLFF. For the CDR3, the DNA is TGTGCCAGCAGACTCCGCCCGGGACAGCGCGTCGAAAAACTGTTTTTT.

This rearrangement joins TRBV29-1 to TRBJ1-2; no definite D call. CDR1 SQVTM and CDR2 ANQGSEA come from the germline V gene. CDR3 length: 13 residues. V shed 4 bases and J shed 3 bases, with 12 bases lying between them. DNA for the CDR3: TGCAGCGTTGTTCGGGGAAATGACTATGGCTACACCTTC. It specifies CSVVRGNDYGYTF.

This clone was detected only a few times. The chain is built from TRBV14 and TRBJ2-5; D unresolved. V was cut by 3 bases and J by 4 bases, with 6 bases left in between. Germline CDR1 is SGHDN and CDR2 is FVKESK. The CDR3 runs to 12 residues. CDR3 bases: TGTGCCAGCAGCCAGAGGATAGAGACCCAGTACTTC. It encodes CASSQRIETQYF. The full variable domain, in which reference TRBV14 and TRBJ2-5 provide the parts outside the CDR3, is EAGVTQFPSHSVIEKGQTVTLRCDPISGHDNLYWYRRVMGKEIKFLLHFVKESKQDESGMPNNRFLAERTGGTYSTLKVQPAELEDSGVYFCASSQRIETQYFGPGTRLLVL.